The following is a TCR beta chain sequence with its context. Its target is unknown. The record originates from a study of cytomegalovirus exposure and HLA in healthy donors. Study at large: The roughly 120 validation repertoires used the same platform as the 650 to 750 first-cohort repertoires, a later analysis reported.

The donors were members of the roughly 120-subject validation cohort (separate from the approximately 650-subject first cohort). Germline trimming cut 0 bases from V and 8 bases from J; bases unmatched to any gene: 5. This CDR3 is 14 amino acids long. Germline CDR1 and CDR2: SGDLS and YYNGEE. Study results and caveats: The authors enumerated 150 to 200 TCR beta chains as linked to cytomegalovirus. Reports indicated that the classifier achieved high specificity and sensitivity in diagnosing cytomegalovirus status.

The method was immunoSEQ multiplex PCR; TCRdb's version includes in-frame clones alone and lacks a portion of them. Of more than 110,000 clones listed, approximately 84% are singletons. This receptor was identified in a woman aged 25 to 45 in good health and CMV-seronegative. The chain carries TRBV9 and TRBJ1-2; 9 nucleotides line up with TRBD1. The sample taken for sequencing was PBMCs. Here the CDR3 reads CASSVGDRVQGYTF. The CDR3 bases are TGTGCCAGCAGCGTAGGGGACAGGGTCCAGGGCTACACCTTC.